The entry that follows covers one T cell receptor beta chain sequence. This sample is part of a study of early T cells in non-severe SARS-CoV-2 infection. Germline assignment: CDR1 LGHNA and CDR2 YSLEER. V shed 3 bases, J shed 2 bases, and the junction held 4 bases outside the gene matches. The CDR3 loop spans 15 amino acids. In TCRdb, the 5' RACE reads were re-called with MiXCR into one record per CDR3 protein. The profile shows approximately 70,000 distinct CDR3 sequences, around 11% of them singletons. The chain is built from TRBV4-3 and TRBJ2-1; 7 bases align to TRBD1. This receptor was taken from an adult who was a healthcare worker with PCR-confirmed SARS-CoV-2 infection or an uninfected control (not recorded which). The sample in question was whole blood, obtained at baseline. CDR3 region: CASSHDGTAYNEQFF. The CDR3 nucleotides are TGCGCCAGCAGCCATGACGGGACAGCCTACAATGAGCAGTTCTTC.